What follows are 25 T cell receptor beta chains derived from one specimen sequenced in a study of blood T cell repertoires in COVID-19. Method: immunoSEQ multiplex PCR; TCRdb's copy keeps in-frame clones and lacks some. The data contain some 300,000 clones, 86% of them seen just once; the ten biggest clones take up roughly 4.5%. Material for sequencing was PBMCs or T cells enriched from blood (not recorded which). The receptors shown here come from a man aged 30-40 years who had recovered from COVID-19.

The chain joins TRBV2 to TRBJ1-5, with D unclear. This CDR3 is built from 16 residues. Germline V lookup: CDR1 SNHLY, CDR2 FYNNEI. V was trimmed by 2 bases and J by 0 bases, leaving 11 bases between them. The DNA of the CDR3 is TGTGCCAGCAGTGAAAAGAGATCGCTTAGCAATCAGCCCCAGCATTTT. It is translated as CASSEKRSLSNQPQHF. The full variable domain, completed using reference TRBV2 and TRBJ1-5, is EPEVTQTPSHQVTQMGQEVILRCVPISNHLYFYWYRQILGQKVEFLVSFYNNEISEKSEIFDDQFSVERPDGSNFTLKIRSTKLEDSAMYFCASSEKRSLSNQPQHFGDGTRLSIL.

This clone came up once. The chain employs TRBV5-6 and TRBJ2-3; TRBD2 is a possible D gene (6 bases). The V and J ends lost 3 bases and 2 bases respectively, with 7 bases between them. The CDR3 sequence is 13 residues long. Germline V gene lookup returns CDR1 SGHDT and CDR2 YYEEEE. The CDR3 protein is CASSSDYTDTQYF. CDR3 nucleotide sequence: TGTGCCAGCAGCTCGGACTACACAGATACGCAGTATTTT.

The J gene is TRBJ2-2, the V gene TRBV7-8; TRBD2 aligns across 14 bases. CDR1 and CDR2 (germline): SGHVS, FQNEAQ. This CDR3 has 17 residues. Losses at the gene ends were 5 bases for V and 4 bases for J; bases not matched to a gene: 6. CDR3 nucleotide sequence: TGTGCCAGCAGCCCCTCGGGACTAGCGGGGGTCACCGGGGAGCTGTTTTTT. It specifies CASSPSGLAGVTGELFF.

The CDR3 sequence is CASSEWAGLEQYF. The CDR3, as DNA: TGTGCCAGCAGTGAATGGGCAGGGTTGGAGCAGTACTTC. The genes are TRBV25-1 and TRBJ2-7; tentatively, D is TRBD1 (5 bases). The CDR3 length is 13 residues. Trimming stripped 1 base from V and 7 bases from J, with 11 bases between. Germline CDR1 reads MGHDK; CDR2 reads SYGVNS.

The chain employs TRBV24-1 and TRBJ1-1; TRBD1 matches at 9 bases. Per the germline V gene, CDR1 is KGHDR and CDR2 is SFDVKD. This CDR3 is 15 amino acids long. V was clipped by 5 bases and J by 3 bases; unmatched bases: 6. CDR3 DNA: TGTGCCACCAGTGGCCCGACAGGGGGTTACACTGAAGCTTTCTTT. Translated: CATSGPTGGYTEAFF.

The gene calls are TRBV6-5 and TRBJ1-4; tentative D call: TRBD1 (5 bases). Trimming pared 5 bases from V and 6 bases from J, leaving 13 bases between. The CDR3 spans 14 residues. Germline CDR1 is MNHEY and CDR2 is SVGAGI. The CDR3 coding sequence is TGTGCCAGCAGTCTGGGATGGGGGGATGAAAAACTGTTTTTT. It specifies CASSLGWGDEKLFF.

The chain is built from TRBV3-1 (or the pseudogene TRBV3-2) and TRBJ1-2; D ambiguous. V dropped 1 base and J dropped 7 bases, with 7 bases sitting between them. Germline CDR1 is LGHDT and CDR2 is YNNKEL (reference sequence). This CDR3 has 12 residues. The CDR3 coding sequence is TGTGCCAGCAGCCAAGTTTCTAGTGGCTACACCTTC. Translation gives CASSQVSSGYTF.

This chain uses TRBV12-3 or TRBV12-4 with TRBJ1-2, with D unresolved. Trimming took off 4 bases at V and 3 bases at J, with 9 bases between the two ends. There are 13 residues in the CDR3. DNA for the CDR3: TGTGCCAGCAGTTATTCGGGTGACTATGGCTACACCTTC. Amino acid sequence: CASSYSGDYGYTF.

This chain connects TRBV5-1 to TRBJ2-7; D is perhaps TRBD2 (7 bases). V lost 6 bases, J lost 2 bases, and 15 bases lay in between. The CDR3 has 14 amino acids. The germline gives CDR1 SGHRS, CDR2 YFSETQ. Here the CDR3 reads CASKVTGGTYEQYF. CDR3 sequence (DNA): TGCGCCAGCAAGGTCACGGGGGGCACCTACGAGCAGTACTTC.

V is TRBV3-1 (or the pseudogene TRBV3-2) and J is TRBJ2-7, with 8 bases matching TRBD2. This CDR3 region has 13 residues. Germline CDR1 is LGHDT and CDR2 is YNNKEL (reference sequence). V lost 1 base to trimming and J lost 7 bases; unmatched junction nucleotides: 3. The CDR3 sequence is CASSQVLAGEQYF. CDR3 nucleotides: TGTGCCAGCAGCCAAGTGCTAGCGGGTGAGCAGTACTTC.

V is TRBV9 and J is TRBJ1-1, with a weak D call TRBD1 (5 bases). This CDR3 contains 14 residues. Germline values: CDR1 SGDLS, CDR2 YYNGEE. V dropped 4 bases and J dropped 4 bases, with 14 bases sitting between them. The CDR3 reads CASSPRSGGTEAFF. CDR3 nucleotides: TGTGCCAGCAGCCCCCGCTCCGGGGGCACTGAAGCTTTCTTT.

The J gene is TRBJ1-6, the V gene TRBV11-2; D unresolved. CDR1 is SGHAT, CDR2 FQNNGV, per germline. The V end was cut by 5 bases, the J end by 2 bases, with 10 bases between. The CDR3 contains 15 residues. The CDR3 bases are TGTGCCAGCAGCCCCATCGGGGCCTATAATTCACCCCTCCACTTT. It translates to CASSPIGAYNSPLHF.

This chain joins TRBV11-2 and TRBJ2-1; 10 bases map to TRBD2. Germline V gene lookup returns CDR1 SGHAT and CDR2 FQNNGV. This CDR3 has 17 amino acids. J gave up 3 bases and V 3 bases, and 8 bases lay outside the gene matches. The CDR3 DNA sequence: TGTGCCAGCAGCTTGCTGCTGTCTAGCGGGGGCTACAATGAGCAGTTCTTC. Its protein product is CASSLLLSSGGYNEQFF.

This clone was counted a few times. The chain links TRBV19 to TRBJ1-4; D remains ambiguous. Deletions cut 6 bases from V and 7 bases from J, with 15 bases between. The CDR3 runs 14 residues. CDR1 LNHDA and CDR2 SQIVND come from the germline V gene (reference sequence). The CDR3 DNA is TGTGCCAGTAGACATCCGGGGTTCCGTGAAAAACTGTTTTTT. Its protein product is CASRHPGFREKLFF.

The rearrangement joins TRBV4-1 to TRBJ2-1, with TRBD2 matching 7 bases. After removal of 5 bases from V and 6 bases from J, the junction contained 10 bases not matched to a gene. The germline V gene encodes CDR1 MGHRA and CDR2 YSYEKL. The CDR3 covers 15 residues. The CDR3 reads CASSVGLVLGNEQFF. The DNA for the CDR3 is TGCGCCAGCAGCGTTGGACTAGTATTGGGCAATGAGCAGTTCTTC.

The chain joins TRBV3-1 (or the pseudogene TRBV3-2) to TRBJ1-1; weak D call: TRBD1 (5 bases). The CDR3 runs 16 residues. Between the trimmed V and J ends, which lost 4 bases and 1 base, there was a span of 16 bases. Germline CDR1 LGHDT, CDR2 YNNKEL (reference sequence). The CDR3 bases are TGTGCCAGCAGCCCCTTAAAGGGGATGGGGAACACTGAAGCTTTCTTT. Protein sequence: CASSPLKGMGNTEAFF.

The V and J genes are TRBV20-1 and TRBJ1-1; D is unclear. V shed 4 bases and J shed 3 bases, with 6 bases lying between them. Germline V lookup: CDR1 DFQATT, CDR2 SNEGSKA (reference sequence). The CDR3 runs 11 residues. The CDR3: CSAIADTEAFF. For the CDR3, the DNA is TGCAGTGCTATAGCAGACACTGAAGCTTTCTTT.

The chain recombines TRBV19 with TRBJ2-5; D is unclear. Germline V gives CDR1 LNHDA, CDR2 SQIVND (reference sequence). This CDR3 spans 14 amino acids. Trimming took off 0 bases at V and 10 bases at J, with 15 bases between the two ends. Written as DNA, the CDR3 is TGTGCCAGTAGTATAGATCTCCGCAGTGCTTACCAGTACTTC. This encodes CASSIDLRSAYQYF. Looking up the rest from reference TRBV19 and TRBJ2-5 gives the full variable domain: DGGITQSPKYLFRKEGQNVTLSCEQNLNHDAMYWYRQDPGQGLRLIYYSQIVNDFQKGDIAEGYSVSREKKESFPLTVTSAQKNPTAFYLCASSIDLRSAYQYFGPGTRLLVL.

The rearrangement joins TRBV4-1 to TRBJ2-3; 7 bases map to TRBD2. The CDR3 extends over 17 amino acids. V was pared by 4 bases and J by 0 bases, with 10 bases of the junction left unmatched. Germline V gene sequence: CDR1 MGHRA, CDR2 YSYEKL. The CDR3 DNA follows: TGCGCCAGCAGCCCGTTCTGGGCTAGCGGTAGCACAGATACGCAGTATTTT. Protein product: CASSPFWASGSTDTQYF.

This clone was seen only once. The rearrangement links TRBV11-2 to TRBJ1-5, with TRBD1 identical over 7 bases. J was trimmed by 11 bases and V by 1 base; bases with no gene match: 11. This CDR3 region has 15 residues. CDR1 is SGHAT, CDR2 FQNNGV, per germline. CDR3 protein: CASSLGTGLGWAQHF. Here the CDR3 DNA reads TGTGCCAGCAGCTTAGGGACAGGCTTGGGGTGGGCCCAGCATTTT.

This clone showed up just once. The V and J genes are TRBV24-1 and TRBJ1-5, with D possibly TRBD1 on 5 matching bases. In germline, CDR1 is KGHDR, CDR2 SFDVKD. V lost 11 bases and J 9 bases, leaving 10 bases between the germline ends. The CDR3 extends over 10 amino acids. This CDR3 reads CARAQGPQHF. As DNA, the CDR3 is TGTGCCAGAGCCCAGGGGCCCCAGCATTTT.

The chain is built from TRBV28 and TRBJ2-2; no reliable D call. CDR3 length: 12 residues. The V end lost 7 bases, the J end lost 7 bases, and 10 bases lay between the germline ends. Germline-derived CDR1 and CDR2 are MDHEN and SYDVKM. The CDR3 loop is CASIAFNGELFF. In DNA, the CDR3 is TGTGCCAGCATCGCGTTCAACGGGGAGCTGTTTTTT.

The V and J genes are TRBV7-8 and TRBJ1-2; D may be TRBD1 (6 bases). The CDR3 is 12 residues long. Germline loops: CDR1 SGHVS, CDR2 FQNEAQ. V was clipped by 5 bases and J by 6 bases, with 10 bases between them. The CDR3 sequence is CASSPGEDGYTF. CDR3 nucleotide sequence: TGTGCCAGCAGCCCAGGGGAAGATGGCTACACCTTC.

This clone was observed at least ten times. The chain couples TRBV7-9 to TRBJ2-3; D gene uncertain. CDR3 size: 15 residues. CDR1 and CDR2 (germline): SEHNR, FQNEAQ (reference sequence). The V end was cut by 0 bases, the J end by 1 base, with 8 bases between. CDR3 residues: CASSLAVPGTDTQYF. Here the CDR3 DNA reads TGTGCCAGCAGCTTAGCGGTCCCGGGCACAGATACGCAGTATTTT.

This chain connects TRBV27 to TRBJ2-1, with D perhaps TRBD2 (6 bases). The CDR3 covers 16 residues. Germline CDR1 is MNHEY and CDR2 is SMNVEV (reference sequence). Deletions cut 5 bases from V and 0 bases from J, with 14 bases between. CDR3 sequence reads: CASSPLAALSYNEQFF. The CDR3 DNA is TGTGCCAGCAGTCCATTAGCGGCGCTCTCCTACAATGAGCAGTTCTTC.